A selection of T cell receptor beta chains follows, all from one sample in a study of T cell changes during pregnancy in multiple sclerosis. Assay: immunoSEQ multiplex PCR; the TCRdb copy retains only in-frame clones and omits some. Counted here are 54,000 or so clones, 80% to 95% occurring once; the ten biggest clones make up about 0.33%. Sequencing was performed on CD4+ T cells from peripheral blood mononuclear cells, taken before pregnancy. The origin of the receptors is a female donor with multiple sclerosis, enrolled in a pregnancy study. Both conserved end residues are part of each CDR3. Each record gives: clone size, V gene, J gene, D gene, CDR3 DNA, CDR3 protein. A D gene is named only where the DNA matches it firmly. Clone sizes are given selectively: once, few, many, or a class where the clone is expanded.

abundance: many; v_gene: TRBV18; j_gene: TRBJ1-1; d_gene: .; CDR3nt: TGTGCCAGCTCACCAGGCCTGAACACTGAAGCTTTCTTT; CDR3aa: CASSPGLNTEAFF
abundance: .; v_gene: TRBV6-6; j_gene: TRBJ2-1; d_gene: TRBD2; CDR3nt: TGTGCCAGCAGTTTCTCTCCGGGACTAGCGGGAGATGAGTTCTTC; CDR3aa: CASSFSPGLAGDEFF
abundance: .; v_gene: TRBV19; j_gene: TRBJ2-1; d_gene: TRBD1; CDR3nt: TGTGCCAGCCATCCGGGACAGTCCTACAATGAGCAGTTCTTC; CDR3aa: CASHPGQSYNEQFF
abundance: .; v_gene: TRBV29-1; j_gene: TRBJ1-1; d_gene: .; CDR3nt: TGCAGCGTTGTAAGAGGGGGGGTGAACACTGAAGCTTTCTTT; CDR3aa: CSVVRGGVNTEAFF
abundance: .; v_gene: TRBV5-4; j_gene: TRBJ1-1; d_gene: TRBD1; CDR3nt: TGTGCCAGCAGCTTACAGGGGAGAAACACTGAAGCTTTCTTT; CDR3aa: CASSLQGRNTEAFF
abundance: .; v_gene: TRBV15; j_gene: TRBJ1-5; d_gene: TRBD1; CDR3nt: TGTGCCACCAGCACTATGAACCGGACAGGCACTAATCAGCCCCAGCATTTT; CDR3aa: CATSTMNRTGTNQPQHF
abundance: .; v_gene: TRBV7-9; j_gene: TRBJ2-5; d_gene: .; CDR3nt: TGTGCCAGCAGCCCGAAGGCGGGGTCCGCACTTGAGACCCAGTACTTC; CDR3aa: CASSPKAGSALETQYF
abundance: .; v_gene: TRBV5-8; j_gene: TRBJ2-3; d_gene: TRBD2; CDR3nt: TGTGCCAGCAGCTTGGGACTAGCGGGAGAGGGTGATACGCAGTATTTT; CDR3aa: CASSLGLAGEGDTQYF
abundance: .; v_gene: TRBV7-6; j_gene: TRBJ2-7; d_gene: .; CDR3nt: TGTGCCAGCAGCTTAGCTGCGGGGCACCCCTACGAGCAGTACTTC; CDR3aa: CASSLAAGHPYEQYF
abundance: .; v_gene: TRBV11-2; j_gene: TRBJ2-2; d_gene: TRBD2; CDR3nt: TGTGCCAGCAGCCCCGGTGGGGGACTAGCGTTCGGCGGGGAGCTGTTTTTT; CDR3aa: CASSPGGGLAFGGELFF
abundance: .; v_gene: TRBV19; j_gene: TRBJ2-1; d_gene: TRBD2; CDR3nt: TGTGCCAGTAGAAATCTAGCGGGACATGAGCAGTTCTTC; CDR3aa: CASRNLAGHEQFF
abundance: .; v_gene: TRBV7-3; j_gene: TRBJ2-7; d_gene: .; CDR3nt: TGTGCCAGCAGCTTAAATGGGAGGTCCTACGAGCAGTACTTC; CDR3aa: CASSLNGRSYEQYF
abundance: .; v_gene: TRBV28; j_gene: TRBJ2-7; d_gene: .; CDR3nt: TGTGCCAGCAGCTTGGGGAGTGTCGCCTACGAGCAGTACTTC; CDR3aa: CASSLGSVAYEQYF
abundance: .; v_gene: TRBV28; j_gene: TRBJ1-2; d_gene: .; CDR3nt: TGTGCCAGCCGTGCGGGGTCTTTTAACTATGGCTACACCTTC; CDR3aa: CASRAGSFNYGYTF
abundance: .; v_gene: TRBV11-3; j_gene: TRBJ2-2; d_gene: .; CDR3nt: TGTGCCAGCAGCTACCAGGGTCGGTCGACCGGGGAGCTGTTTTTT; CDR3aa: CASSYQGRSTGELFF
abundance: few; v_gene: TRBV4-2; j_gene: TRBJ1-1; d_gene: .; CDR3nt: TGTGCCAGCAGCCAAGAAGGGGGGAACACTGAAGCTTTCTTT; CDR3aa: CASSQEGGNTEAFF
abundance: .; v_gene: TRBV10-2; j_gene: TRBJ2-3; d_gene: TRBD2; CDR3nt: TGCGCCAGCAGTGAGGCGGGAGGGCCGTTATCGCAGTATTTT; CDR3aa: CASSEAGGPLSQYF
abundance: .; v_gene: TRBV4-1; j_gene: TRBJ2-2; d_gene: TRBD2; CDR3nt: TGCGCCAGCAGCCAAGTGGGCTTAGCGGGAGTGGCCGGGGAGCTGTTTTTT; CDR3aa: CASSQVGLAGVAGELFF
abundance: .; v_gene: TRBV6-5; j_gene: TRBJ1-3; d_gene: .; CDR3nt: TGTGCCACCGGACCCCAGGGTTTCTCTGGAAACACCATATATTTT; CDR3aa: CATGPQGFSGNTIYF
abundance: .; v_gene: TRBV30; j_gene: TRBJ1-5; d_gene: .; CDR3nt: TGTGCCTGGAGTGTATCACAGGGATTCTACCAGCCCCAGCATTTT; CDR3aa: CAWSVSQGFYQPQHF
abundance: .; v_gene: TRBV7-2; j_gene: TRBJ2-3; d_gene: TRBD1; CDR3nt: TGTGCCAGCAGCCCGTTTCGGACAGGGGGCTATACAGATACGCAGTATTTT; CDR3aa: CASSPFRTGGYTDTQYF
abundance: .; v_gene: TRBV28; j_gene: TRBJ2-7; d_gene: TRBD1; CDR3nt: TGTGCCAGCAGTTTCCAGGTTGGACAGGCCTACGAGCAGTACTTC; CDR3aa: CASSFQVGQAYEQYF
abundance: .; v_gene: TRBV2; j_gene: TRBJ2-1; d_gene: .; CDR3nt: TGTGCCAGCAGTCTCCCCCCGTACAATGAGCAGTTCTTC; CDR3aa: CASSLPPYNEQFF
abundance: few; v_gene: TRBV5-6; j_gene: TRBJ2-3; d_gene: TRBD1; CDR3nt: TGTGCCAGCAGCTTAAGGACAGGGGGAAACGGAGATACGCAGTATTTT; CDR3aa: CASSLRTGGNGDTQYF
abundance: once; v_gene: TRBV11-2; j_gene: TRBJ1-2; d_gene: TRBD1; CDR3nt: TGTGCCAGCAGCTTAGATCGTGTACAGGGGAACTATGGCTACACCTTC; CDR3aa: CASSLDRVQGNYGYTF